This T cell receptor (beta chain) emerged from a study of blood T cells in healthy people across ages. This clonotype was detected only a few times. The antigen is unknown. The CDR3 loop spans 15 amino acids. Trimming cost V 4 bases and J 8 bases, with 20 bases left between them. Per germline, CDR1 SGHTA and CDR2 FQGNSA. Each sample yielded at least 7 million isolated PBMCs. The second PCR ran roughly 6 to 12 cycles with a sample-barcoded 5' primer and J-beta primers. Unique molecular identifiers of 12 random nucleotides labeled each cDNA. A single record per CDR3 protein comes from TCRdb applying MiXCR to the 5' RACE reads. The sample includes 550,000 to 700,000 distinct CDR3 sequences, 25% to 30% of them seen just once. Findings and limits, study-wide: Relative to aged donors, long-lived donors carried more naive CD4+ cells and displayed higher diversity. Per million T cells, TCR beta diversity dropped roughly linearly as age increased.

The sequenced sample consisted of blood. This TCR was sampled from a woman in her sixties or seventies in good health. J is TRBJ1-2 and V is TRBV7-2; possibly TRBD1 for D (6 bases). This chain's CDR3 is CASSYRDSGVGGYTF. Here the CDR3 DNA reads TGTGCCAGCAGCTACCGGGACTCAGGGGTGGGGGGCTACACCTTC.